Listed below are T cell receptor beta chains from one sample, sequenced in a study of T cell repertoires in cytomegalovirus infection. TCRdb passed the reads through MiXCR, listing each CDR3 protein once. The sample records under 850,000 distinct CDR3 sequences, roughly 35% being singletons. The sample consisted of PBMCs. The receptors were gathered from a human donor in good health (CMV status not recorded). Some clones in this sample may be carry-over from other donors' samples. The CDR3 runs from the conserved cysteine through the conserved F or W. The D gene is left open where the match is weak. The size entry is marked missing in some rows and otherwise reads once, few, many or a size class.

d_call: -; j_call: TRBJ1-1; clone_size: -; v_call: TRBV27; cdr3_nt: TGTGCCAGCAGTTTCTTCCCAGACACTGAAGCTTTCTTT; cdr3_aa: CASSFFPDTEAFF
d_call: TRBD1; j_call: TRBJ1-1; clone_size: -; v_call: TRBV12-3/TRBV12-4; cdr3_nt: TGTGCCAGCAGTTTAGGCAGGGGGAGAACTGAATCTTTCTTT; cdr3_aa: CASSLGRGRTESFF
d_call: -; j_call: TRBJ2-7; clone_size: -; v_call: TRBV7-2; cdr3_nt: TGTGCAAGCAGCTTAGATCAGCCTGTCAGGGAATACGAGCAGTACTTC; cdr3_aa: CASSLDQPVREYEQYF
d_call: -; j_call: TRBJ2-1; clone_size: many; v_call: TRBV7-8; cdr3_nt: TGTGCCAGCAGCTCGGGACGGTCCAATGAGCAGTTCTTC; cdr3_aa: CASSSGRSNEQFF
d_call: -; j_call: TRBJ1-4; clone_size: -; v_call: TRBV19; cdr3_nt: TGTGCCAGTAGTATCCGGGGAAGGGAAGAAAAACTGTTTTTT; cdr3_aa: CASSIRGREEKLFF
d_call: -; j_call: TRBJ2-5; clone_size: -; v_call: TRBV7-9; cdr3_nt: TGTGCCAGCACACGCCGGGAGTCAGAGACCCAGTACTTC; cdr3_aa: CASTRRESETQYF
d_call: -; j_call: TRBJ1-1; clone_size: many; v_call: TRBV10-3; cdr3_nt: TGTGCCATCAGTGAGTCGGGCCCCCGTGGGAACACTGAAGCTTTCTTT; cdr3_aa: CAISESGPRGNTEAFF
d_call: -; j_call: TRBJ2-5; clone_size: -; v_call: TRBV5-6; cdr3_nt: TGTGCCAGCAGCTCTTCCACCCTTATGGAGGAGACCCAGTACTTC; cdr3_aa: CASSSSTLMEETQYF
d_call: -; j_call: TRBJ2-3; clone_size: few; v_call: TRBV28; cdr3_nt: TGTGCCAGCAGTTTAGGGCGGTTCACAGATACGCAGTATTTT; cdr3_aa: CASSLGRFTDTQYF
d_call: -; j_call: TRBJ2-7; clone_size: -; v_call: TRBV19; cdr3_nt: TGTGCCAGTAGTATGAGCCACGGATACGAGCAGTACTTC; cdr3_aa: CASSMSHGYEQYF
d_call: -; j_call: TRBJ1-1; clone_size: -; v_call: TRBV20-1; cdr3_nt: TGCAGTGCTATCGATTGGGGGGGCGGGTGGACTGAAGCTTTCTTT; cdr3_aa: CSAIDWGGGWTEAFF
d_call: -; j_call: TRBJ1-1; clone_size: -; v_call: TRBV4-1; cdr3_nt: TGTGCCAGCAGCCACAAAACACCGGAGCCTGAAGCTTTCTTT; cdr3_aa: CASSHKTPEPEAFF
d_call: -; j_call: TRBJ2-2; clone_size: few; v_call: TRBV7-9; cdr3_nt: TGTGCCAGCAGCCGTAAGGGGGGTATGGAGCTGTTTTTT; cdr3_aa: CASSRKGGMELFF
d_call: TRBD2; j_call: TRBJ2-7; clone_size: once; v_call: TRBV7-2; cdr3_nt: TGTGCAAGCGGAAAGTGGCTAGCGGCCAGCTCCTACGAGAAGTACTTC; cdr3_aa: CASGKWLAASSYEKYF
d_call: -; j_call: TRBJ2-2; clone_size: -; v_call: TRBV7-8; cdr3_nt: TGTGCCAGCAGCTTGCCGATGACCGGGGAGCTGTTTTTT; cdr3_aa: CASSLPMTGELFF
d_call: TRBD2; j_call: TRBJ2-2; clone_size: few; v_call: TRBV10-3; cdr3_nt: TGTGCCATCAGGGGGACTAGCGGGAGAGGCGGGGAGCTGTTTTTT; cdr3_aa: CAIRGTSGRGGELFF
d_call: -; j_call: TRBJ1-1; clone_size: -; v_call: TRBV7-8; cdr3_nt: TGTGCCAGCAGCCTCCTCGGCACACTGAACACTGAAGCTTTCTTT; cdr3_aa: CASSLLGTLNTEAFF
d_call: -; j_call: TRBJ2-7; clone_size: -; v_call: TRBV2; cdr3_nt: TGTGCCAGCAGTGAGGGCAGGCCTAGCTCCTACGAGCAGTACTTC; cdr3_aa: CASSEGRPSSYEQYF
d_call: TRBD2; j_call: TRBJ2-1; clone_size: -; v_call: TRBV28; cdr3_nt: TGTGCCAGCATTACCCCTAGCGGGAGCGATGAGCAGTTCTTC; cdr3_aa: CASITPSGSDEQFF
d_call: -; j_call: TRBJ2-7; clone_size: few; v_call: TRBV28; cdr3_nt: TGTGCCAGCACCCCCTGGGAGGGGGCGCGTGCCTCCGAGCAGTACTTC; cdr3_aa: CASTPWEGARASEQYF
d_call: -; j_call: TRBJ2-3; clone_size: -; v_call: TRBV6-1; cdr3_nt: TGTGCCAGCAAGGACACAGGCACAGATACGCAGTATTTT; cdr3_aa: CASKDTGTDTQYF
d_call: TRBD2; j_call: TRBJ2-1; clone_size: -; v_call: TRBV20-1; cdr3_nt: TGCAGTGCCCCCTCCTGGGCTAGCGGGGTGTACAATGAGCAGTTCTTC; cdr3_aa: CSAPSWASGVYNEQFF
d_call: -; j_call: TRBJ1-4; clone_size: -; v_call: TRBV20-1; cdr3_nt: TGCAGTGCTAGAGAGAGCAGGGATTCAACTAATGAAAAACTGTTTTTT; cdr3_aa: CSARESRDSTNEKLFF
d_call: -; j_call: TRBJ2-1; clone_size: few; v_call: TRBV24-1; cdr3_nt: TGTGCCACCAGTGATTTGAGTGGGCGCAATGAGCAGTTCTTC; cdr3_aa: CATSDLSGRNEQFF
d_call: TRBD1; j_call: TRBJ2-1; clone_size: -; v_call: TRBV6-5; cdr3_nt: TGTGCCAGCCGGGGACAGCGGCTATCCTACAATGAGCAGTTCTTC; cdr3_aa: CASRGQRLSYNEQFF
d_call: -; j_call: TRBJ2-5; clone_size: -; v_call: TRBV5-8; cdr3_nt: TGTGCCAGCAGCCTGGGGACAATCAAACAAGAGACCCAGTACTTC; cdr3_aa: CASSLGTIKQETQYF
d_call: -; j_call: TRBJ2-3; clone_size: -; v_call: TRBV4-2; cdr3_nt: TGTGCCAGCAGCCAAGGCCCCATTAGAGAGGCGGAGATGGGTACGCAGTATTTT; cdr3_aa: CASSQGPIREAEMGTQYF
d_call: TRBD1; j_call: TRBJ2-2; clone_size: few; v_call: TRBV2; cdr3_nt: TGTGCCAGCAGCGCGAGGACAGGGTACACCGGGGAGCTGTTTTTT; cdr3_aa: CASSARTGYTGELFF
d_call: -; j_call: TRBJ1-1; clone_size: many; v_call: TRBV11-2; cdr3_nt: TGTGCCAGCAGCTCCCTGGGCCACCCGAACACTGAAGCTTTCTTT; cdr3_aa: CASSSLGHPNTEAFF
d_call: -; j_call: TRBJ1-1; clone_size: few; v_call: TRBV6-1; cdr3_nt: TGTGCCAGCAGGGAGACAGTGAACACTGAAGCTTTCTTT; cdr3_aa: CASRETVNTEAFF
d_call: -; j_call: TRBJ2-1; clone_size: -; v_call: TRBV28; cdr3_nt: TGTGCCAGCAGTTCCCGACCTGAGCAGTTCTTC; cdr3_aa: CASSSRPEQFF
d_call: -; j_call: TRBJ2-7; clone_size: -; v_call: TRBV7-2; cdr3_nt: TGTGCCAGCAGCTTAGCGGGCCCATACTACGAGCAGTACTTC; cdr3_aa: CASSLAGPYYEQYF
d_call: TRBD2; j_call: TRBJ2-1; clone_size: once; v_call: TRBV6-1; cdr3_nt: TGTGCCAGCAGTTACGAAGGGGGAGCGGGGGGTAACAATGAGCAGTTCTTC; cdr3_aa: CASSYEGGAGGNNEQFF
d_call: TRBD2; j_call: TRBJ2-1; clone_size: -; v_call: TRBV12-3/TRBV12-4; cdr3_nt: TGTGCCAGCAGGGGCGGGGGATTGAGCTCCTACAATGAGCAGTTCTTC; cdr3_aa: CASRGGGLSSYNEQFF
d_call: -; j_call: TRBJ1-3; clone_size: -; v_call: TRBV28; cdr3_nt: TGTGCCAGCAACGACAGGTCTGGAAACACCATATATTTT; cdr3_aa: CASNDRSGNTIYF
d_call: -; j_call: TRBJ1-5; clone_size: many; v_call: TRBV7-2; cdr3_nt: TGTGCCAGCAGCTTAGTCGGGGTCTCTCAGCCCCAGCATTTT; cdr3_aa: CASSLVGVSQPQHF
d_call: TRBD2; j_call: TRBJ2-1; clone_size: many; v_call: TRBV7-2; cdr3_nt: TGTGCCAGCAGACCCAGACTAGCGGGGGGCAGGGAGCAGTTCTTC; cdr3_aa: CASRPRLAGGREQFF
d_call: -; j_call: TRBJ2-3; clone_size: -; v_call: TRBV7-2; cdr3_nt: TGTGCCAGCAGCTTAGCCGTGTTGGGAATAGATACGCAGTATTTT; cdr3_aa: CASSLAVLGIDTQYF
d_call: -; j_call: TRBJ2-1; clone_size: -; v_call: TRBV7-8; cdr3_nt: TGTTCCAGCAGCTTAGGGGGGGTGTTCTACAATGAGCAGTTCTTC; cdr3_aa: CSSSLGGVFYNEQFF
d_call: -; j_call: TRBJ1-1; clone_size: -; v_call: TRBV5-1; cdr3_nt: TGCGCCAGCAAGGTTCAAGGGATCATGAACACTGAAGCTTTCTTT; cdr3_aa: CASKVQGIMNTEAFF
d_call: -; j_call: TRBJ1-1; clone_size: few; v_call: TRBV5-5; cdr3_nt: TGTGCCAGCAGCTTATTGGGGACATCGGCGAACACTGAAGCTTTCTTT; cdr3_aa: CASSLLGTSANTEAFF
d_call: -; j_call: TRBJ2-3; clone_size: few; v_call: TRBV27; cdr3_nt: TGTGCCAGCAGAAAAGGGACTAGCACAGATACGCAGTATTTT; cdr3_aa: CASRKGTSTDTQYF
d_call: -; j_call: TRBJ1-1; clone_size: -; v_call: TRBV11-1; cdr3_nt: TGTGCCAGCAGCTTAGCCGCGTGCACTGAAGCTTTCTTT; cdr3_aa: CASSLAACTEAFF
d_call: -; j_call: TRBJ2-6; clone_size: few; v_call: TRBV2; cdr3_nt: TGTGCCAGCAGGGAACAGGGCGTTGGGGCCAACGTCCTGACTTTC; cdr3_aa: CASREQGVGANVLTF
d_call: -; j_call: TRBJ2-7; clone_size: -; v_call: TRBV28; cdr3_nt: TGTGCCAGCAGGCTCGGTAACGAGCAGTACTTC; cdr3_aa: CASRLGNEQYF
d_call: -; j_call: TRBJ2-7; clone_size: -; v_call: TRBV11-1; cdr3_nt: TGTGCCAGCAGCCCAGAGGCGGGCTACGAGCAGTACTTC; cdr3_aa: CASSPEAGYEQYF
d_call: TRBD2; j_call: TRBJ2-3; clone_size: -; v_call: TRBV20-1; cdr3_nt: TGCAGTGGTATGGGACTAGCGGGAGAAGAATATCACTGGAGTAGGGATACAGATACGCAGTATTTT; cdr3_aa: CSGMGLAGEEYHWSRDTDTQYF
d_call: -; j_call: TRBJ1-2; clone_size: once; v_call: TRBV28; cdr3_nt: TGTGCCAGCATCCAAGGTGGGGTGCAGCGCTATGGCTACAACTTC; cdr3_aa: CASIQGGVQRYGYNF
d_call: TRBD2; j_call: TRBJ2-7; clone_size: -; v_call: TRBV18; cdr3_nt: TGTGCCAGCTCACCATCCGGGGGGTTCGAGCAGTACTTC; cdr3_aa: CASSPSGGFEQYF
d_call: TRBD2; j_call: TRBJ2-3; clone_size: -; v_call: TRBV5-1; cdr3_nt: TGCGCCAGCAGCTTGGAAGGACTAGCGGGGGGGCTGAACACAGATACGCAGTATTTT; cdr3_aa: CASSLEGLAGGLNTDTQYF
d_call: -; j_call: TRBJ2-3; clone_size: -; v_call: TRBV4-2; cdr3_nt: TGTGCCAGCAGCCAAGAAGCGGCAGCGCGCACAGATACGCAGTATTTT; cdr3_aa: CASSQEAAARTDTQYF
d_call: -; j_call: TRBJ1-5; clone_size: few; v_call: TRBV7-9; cdr3_nt: TGTGCCAGCAACCAGGGATTCAATCAGCCCCAGCATTTT; cdr3_aa: CASNQGFNQPQHF
d_call: TRBD2; j_call: TRBJ2-1; clone_size: few; v_call: TRBV19; cdr3_nt: TGTGCCAGTAGCTCACTAGCGGGAGGGCCGTCGGATGAGCAGTTCTTC; cdr3_aa: CASSSLAGGPSDEQFF
d_call: TRBD1; j_call: TRBJ2-7; clone_size: -; v_call: TRBV2; cdr3_nt: TGTGCCAGCAGCCTCAGCCCGGGTGGACAGGGATTGTACTTC; cdr3_aa: CASSLSPGGQGLYF
d_call: -; j_call: TRBJ2-1; clone_size: -; v_call: TRBV5-5; cdr3_nt: TGTGCCAGCAGCACCGCACAGGGTGGCGAGCAGTTCTTC; cdr3_aa: CASSTAQGGEQFF
d_call: -; j_call: TRBJ2-5; clone_size: few; v_call: TRBV29-1; cdr3_nt: TGCAGCGTTGTCGCCCCGGAGAGGGAAGAGACCCAGTACTTC; cdr3_aa: CSVVAPEREETQYF
d_call: -; j_call: TRBJ2-3; clone_size: many; v_call: TRBV7-2; cdr3_nt: TGTGCCAGCAGCTTAGCCGTGGGGGCAGATACGCAGTATTTT; cdr3_aa: CASSLAVGADTQYF